The 20 T cell receptor beta chains in this list originate from one sample, sequenced in a study of cytomegalovirus exposure and HLA in healthy donors. A multiplex PCR was run with 60 Vbeta primers and 13 Jbeta primers. Assay used: immunoSEQ multiplex PCR; TCRdb lists only in-frame clones, some missing. The table lists some 110,000 clones, around three quarters of them singletons. The sequenced sample was PBMCs. Source of these receptors: a woman in her twenties or thirties in good health and CMV-seronegative.

This chain connects TRBV2 to TRBJ1-1; D gene uncertain. V lost 2 bases, J lost 0 bases, and 10 bases lay in between. The germline gives CDR1 SNHLY, CDR2 FYNNEI. This CDR3 is built from 15 residues. The CDR3 here is CASSERGPVNTEAFF. CDR3 bases: TGTGCCAGCAGTGAAAGAGGGCCGGTGAACACTGAAGCTTTCTTT.

This chain joins TRBV7-2 and TRBJ2-5; 11 bases line up with TRBD1. The CDR3 runs 15 residues. CDR1 is SGHTA and CDR2 is FQGNSA in the germline V gene. J lost 5 bases, V lost 5 bases, and 7 bases had no gene match. Written as DNA, the CDR3 is TGTGCCAGCAGCAAGCTAGGACAGGGGGCGGAGACCCAGTACTTC. This gives the protein CASSKLGQGAETQYF.

Written as DNA, the CDR3 is TGTGCCAGCAGTTTATCGCGTATTACTGGGGCCAACGTCCTGACTTTC. Its translation: CASSLSRITGANVLTF. The chain carries TRBV27 and TRBJ2-6, with D hard to call. Per germline, CDR1 MNHEY and CDR2 SMNVEV (reference sequence). The CDR3 runs 16 residues. V was trimmed by 0 bases and J by 2 bases, leaving 8 bases between them.

V gene TRBV30 combines with J gene TRBJ2-7; D is possibly TRBD2 (6 bases). Trimming removed 2 bases at V and 8 bases at J, with 10 bases between. The CDR3 covers 11 residues. The germline V gene encodes CDR1 GTSNPN and CDR2 SVGIG (reference sequence). This CDR3 is CAWSNREKQYF. CDR3 DNA sequence: TGTGCCTGGAGTAATCGGGAGAAGCAGTACTTC. The variable domain in full, with the rest retrieved from reference TRBV30 and TRBJ2-7, is SQTIHQWPATLVQPVGSPLSLECTVEGTSNPNLYWYRQAAGRGLQLLFYSVGIGQISSEVPQNLSASRPQDRQFILSSKKLLLSDSGFYLCAWSNREKQYFGPGTRLTVT.

The rearrangement uses TRBV12-5 and TRBJ1-2, with 9 bases matching TRBD1. This CDR3 region has 15 residues. Trimming took 1 base from V and 4 from J; bases not matched to a gene: 4. Germline CDR1 reads LGHNT; CDR2 reads FRNRAP. CDR3 in amino acids: CASGLATGGGYGYTF. CDR3 nucleotides: TGTGCTAGTGGTTTGGCCACAGGGGGCGGCTATGGCTACACCTTC.

The chain uses TRBV7-9 and TRBJ2-6; 7 bases fit TRBD1. Trimming cost V 6 bases and J 0 bases; bases outside gene matches: 11. The CDR3 has 18 residues. The germline CDR1 and CDR2 sequences are SEHNR and FQNEAQ (reference sequence). The CDR3 coding sequence is TGTGCCAGCAGTCACAACAGGGGATTCGGCTCTGGGGCCAACGTCCTGACTTTC. Its protein product is CASSHNRGFGSGANVLTF. The full variable domain, in which reference TRBV7-9 and TRBJ2-6 provide the parts outside the CDR3, is DTGVSQNPRHKITKRGQNVTFRCDPISEHNRLYWYRQTLGQGPEFLTYFQNEAQLEKSRLLSDRFSAERPKGSFSTLEIQRTEQGDSAMYLCASSHNRGFGSGANVLTFGAGSRLTVL.

The chain combines TRBV15 with TRBJ2-7, with 9 nucleotides matching TRBD2. The CDR3 runs to 15 residues. The germline CDR1 and CDR2 sequences are LNHNV and YYDKDF (reference sequence). The trim removed 0 bases at V and 2 bases at J, leaving 2 bases unmatched. CDR3 region: CATSRERGGTYEQYF. CDR3 coding DNA: TGTGCCACCAGCAGAGAGCGGGGGGGTACCTACGAGCAGTACTTC.

The CDR3, as DNA: TGCGCCAGCAGCACACACTCAGGACTAGCGGGAAATGAGCAGTTCTTC. Its protein product is CASSTHSGLAGNEQFF. The chain has TRBV5-1 and TRBJ2-1; TRBD2 agrees at 12 bases. J gave up 7 bases and V 4 bases, and 9 bases lay outside the gene matches. CDR1 and CDR2 from the germline V gene are SGHRS and YFSETQ. The CDR3 loop spans 16 amino acids.

J is TRBJ1-1 and V is TRBV5-1, with D uncertain. V was shortened by 3 bases and J by 4 bases, with 10 bases between the two germline ends. This CDR3 is built from 13 residues. Germline V lookup: CDR1 SGHRS, CDR2 YFSETQ. Written as DNA, the CDR3 is TGCGCCAGCAGCTCGGAACCAGGCACTGAAGCTTTCTTT. This codes for CASSSEPGTEAFF.

This rearrangement joins TRBV28 to TRBJ2-5; D may be TRBD1 (5 bases). Trimming stripped 3 bases from V and 0 bases from J, with 14 bases between. This CDR3 has 16 residues. Germline-derived CDR1 and CDR2 are MDHEN and SYDVKM. DNA of the CDR3: TGTGCCAGCAGTTTCCTGGACACATCGTACCAAGAGACCCAGTACTTC. Amino acid sequence: CASSFLDTSYQETQYF.

This clone was observed a few times. This chain joins TRBV12-5 and TRBJ1-2, with TRBD1 identical over 7 bases. Germline CDR1 LGHNT, CDR2 FRNRAP. J was trimmed by 4 bases and V by 5 bases; bases with no gene match: 10. The CDR3 contains 15 residues. The CDR3 loop reads CASGPLAGTAYGYTF. DNA for the CDR3: TGTGCTAGTGGTCCACTTGCCGGGACAGCCTATGGCTACACCTTC.

The chain combines TRBV11-2 with TRBJ2-1; perhaps TRBD1 as D (6 bases). Germline loops: CDR1 SGHAT, CDR2 FQNNGV. The CDR3 runs 15 residues. V shed 4 bases and J shed 4 bases, with 14 bases lying between them. For the CDR3, the DNA is TGTGCCAGCAGCTCGGCAGGGGTGGTTTACAATGAGCAGTTCTTC. It translates to CASSSAGVVYNEQFF.

The chain joins TRBV9 to TRBJ1-6; D not resolved. The CDR3 extends over 13 amino acids. With 4 bases removed from V and 5 bases from J, the gap between germline ends came to 7 bases. Germline CDR1 SGDLS, CDR2 YYNGEE. The CDR3 DNA reads TGTGCCAGCAGCCAGAACGATAATTCACCCCTCCACTTT. Translating it yields CASSQNDNSPLHF. Supplemented by reference TRBV9 and TRBJ1-6, the full variable domain reads DSGVTQTPKHLITATGQRVTLRCSPRSGDLSVYWYQQSLDQGLQFLIQYYNGEERAKGNILERFSAQQFPDLHSELNLSSLELGDSALYFCASSQNDNSPLHFGNGTRLTVT.

The chain links TRBV6-5 to TRBJ1-1, with D hard to call. The CDR3 length is 16 residues. CDR1 MNHEY and CDR2 SVGAGI come from the germline V gene. The ends were cut back, 0 bases at V and 0 bases at J, with 11 bases in the middle. This CDR3 is CASSYSPTSMNTEAFF. The CDR3 nucleotides read TGTGCCAGCAGTTACTCTCCGACAAGCATGAACACTGAAGCTTTCTTT.

The chain has TRBV28 and TRBJ1-2, with TRBD1 identical over 10 bases. V gave up 2 bases and J gave up 6 bases; unmatched junction bases: 0. Germline V gives CDR1 MDHEN, CDR2 SYDVKM. The length of the CDR3 is 13 residues. The CDR3 coding sequence is TGTGCCAGCAGTTTAGGGACAGGGGATGGCTACACCTTC. It encodes CASSLGTGDGYTF.

The chain recombines TRBV29-1 with TRBJ1-2; 9 nucleotides agree with TRBD1. The V segment lost 5 bases and the J segment 5 bases; nucleotides outside the gene matches: 9. Germline CDR1 is SQVTM and CDR2 is ANQGSEA. CDR3 length: 14 residues. The CDR3 sequence: CSVLGQGIQYGYTF. The CDR3 DNA is TGCAGCGTTCTTGGACAGGGGATCCAGTATGGCTACACCTTC.

In its sample, this clone was seen a few times. The V and J genes are TRBV19 and TRBJ1-1; 8 bases agree with TRBD1. The CDR3 is 12 residues long. Germline assignment: CDR1 LNHDA and CDR2 SQIVND (reference sequence). Trimming at V came to 6 bases and at J to 6 bases, leaving 3 bases not matched to a gene. The DNA of the CDR3 is TGTGCCAGTAGCGGACAGGGCCCTGAAGCTTTCTTT. It specifies CASSGQGPEAFF.

V is TRBV18 and J is TRBJ1-2, with D perhaps TRBD1 (5 bases). Trimming took off 3 bases at V and 5 bases at J, with 13 bases between the two ends. The CDR3 is 14 amino acids. Germline CDR1 is KGHSH and CDR2 is LQKENI. The CDR3 DNA sequence: TGTGCCAGCTCACCTCCGACAGACCCATATGGCTACACCTTC. Translated: CASSPPTDPYGYTF. The full variable domain, in which reference TRBV18 and TRBJ1-2 provide the parts outside the CDR3, is NAGVMQNPRHLVRRRGQEARLRCSPMKGHSHVYWYRQLPEEGLKFMVYLQKENIIDESGMPKERFSAEFPKEGPSILRIQQVVRGDSAAYFCASSPPTDPYGYTFGSGTRLTVV.

The chain uses TRBV23-1 and TRBJ2-5; no clear D gene. TRBV23-1 is designated an ORF whose function remains uncertain. The CDR3 has 12 residues. Trimming took 11 bases from V and 7 from J, leaving 17 bases between them. CDR3 protein: CAPIPPWATQYF. The DNA of the CDR3 is TGCGCCCCTATACCCCCCTGGGCGACCCAGTACTTC.

This clone was picked up one time. The V gene is TRBV19, the J gene TRBJ2-7, with 9 bases identical to TRBD2. CDR3 size: 14 residues. V was clipped by 8 bases and J by 4 bases; unmatched bases: 9. Germline V gives CDR1 LNHDA, CDR2 SQIVND (reference sequence). The CDR3: CASSDSGSWYEQYF. The DNA of the CDR3 is TGTGCCAGTTCCGATAGCGGGAGTTGGTACGAGCAGTACTTC.